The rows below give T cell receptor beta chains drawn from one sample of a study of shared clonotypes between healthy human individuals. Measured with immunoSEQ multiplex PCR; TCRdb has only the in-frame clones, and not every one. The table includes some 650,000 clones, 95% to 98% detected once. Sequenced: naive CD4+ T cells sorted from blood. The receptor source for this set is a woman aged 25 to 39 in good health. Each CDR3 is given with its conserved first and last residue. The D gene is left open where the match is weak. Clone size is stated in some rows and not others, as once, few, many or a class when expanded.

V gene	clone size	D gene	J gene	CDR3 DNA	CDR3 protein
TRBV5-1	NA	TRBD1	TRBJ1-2	TGCGCCAGCAGCTTGGGACAGGGGGCAGATGGCTACACCTTC	CASSLGQGADGYTF
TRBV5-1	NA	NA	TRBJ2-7	TGCGCCAGCAGCTTTCCGGGACACACCTACGAGCAGTACTTC	CASSFPGHTYEQYF
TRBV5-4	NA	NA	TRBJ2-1	TGTGCCAGCAGCCTAACAGGAGATTTTTACAATGAGCAGTTCTTC	CASSLTGDFYNEQFF
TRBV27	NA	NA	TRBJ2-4	TGTGCCAGCAGATTTGCGGGGCTAGCCAAAAACATTCAGTACTTC	CASRFAGLAKNIQYF
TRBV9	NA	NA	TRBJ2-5	TGTGCCAGCAGCGTCTCCGACCAAGAGACCCAGTACTTC	CASSVSDQETQYF
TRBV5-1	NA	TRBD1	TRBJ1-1	TGCGCCAGCAGTTGGGGGACAGAAGCATACGAAGCTTTCTTT	CASSWGTEAYEAFF
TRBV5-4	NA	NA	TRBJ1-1	TGTGCCAGCAGCAACGGACAACCGAACACTGAAGCTTTCTTT	CASSNGQPNTEAFF
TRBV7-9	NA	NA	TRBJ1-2	TGTGCCAGCAGCTTAGGGGCTGGCTACACCTTC	CASSLGAGYTF
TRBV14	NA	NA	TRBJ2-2	TGTGCCAGCAGCCAAGGACAAGGGGCCACCGGGGAGCTGTTTTTT	CASSQGQGATGELFF
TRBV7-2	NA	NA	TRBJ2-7	TGTGCCAGCAGCTCCACAGGACGCCTGAATGTCTACGAGCAGTACTTC	CASSSTGRLNVYEQYF
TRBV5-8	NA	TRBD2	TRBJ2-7	TGTGCCAGCAGCTTAAGATCGGGGGGGGGCGCCGTTCGCGGGCAGTACTTC	CASSLRSGGGAVRGQYF
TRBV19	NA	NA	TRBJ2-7	TGTGCCAGCCAACCCTCGACAGGCGGAAGCTCCTACGAGCAGTACTTC	CASQPSTGGSSYEQYF
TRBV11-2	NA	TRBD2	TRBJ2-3	TGTGCCAGCAGCTTAGGACTAGCGGTCGACACAGATACGCAGTATTTT	CASSLGLAVDTDTQYF
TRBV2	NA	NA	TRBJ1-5	TGTGCCAGCAGTGAGAGTCCGTGGCAGGGCAATCAGCCCCAGCATTTT	CASSESPWQGNQPQHF
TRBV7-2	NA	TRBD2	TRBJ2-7	TGTGCCAGCAGCTTTGGGGCTAGCGGAAGCTACGAGCAGTACTTC	CASSFGASGSYEQYF
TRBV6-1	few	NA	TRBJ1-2	TGTGCCAGCAGTCCCCTCTATGGCTACACCTTC	CASSPLYGYTF
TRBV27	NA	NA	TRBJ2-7	TGTGCCAGCTCCCCCGGGACAAGATTGCCCGGGCCTGGGTCCTACGAGCAGTACTTC	CASSPGTRLPGPGSYEQYF
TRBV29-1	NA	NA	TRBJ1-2	TGCAGCGGCGGCAGCAATAACTATGGCTACACCTTC	CSGGSNNYGYTF
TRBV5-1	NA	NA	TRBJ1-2	TGCGCCAGCAGCTCCTCTCTCAGACAGGACTATGGCTACACCTTC	CASSSSLRQDYGYTF
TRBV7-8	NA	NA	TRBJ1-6	TGTGCCAGCAGCTCGGAGTGGGGTTCACCCCTCCACTTT	CASSSEWGSPLHF
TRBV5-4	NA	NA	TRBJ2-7	TGTGCCAGCAGCCGAGGGGACAATGCCTACGAGCAGTACTTC	CASSRGDNAYEQYF
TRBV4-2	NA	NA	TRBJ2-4	TGTGCCAGCAGCCAGGTAGGACGGGATCGAGAAAACATTCAGTACTTC	CASSQVGRDRENIQYF
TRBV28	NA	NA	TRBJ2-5	TGTGCCAGCAGTTTAAGGTACCGGCAGGGAGAGACCCAGTACTTC	CASSLRYRQGETQYF
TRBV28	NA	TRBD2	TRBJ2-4	TGTGCCAGCAGTGAGGGACCACTAGCGGGAGTAGGTAACATTCAGTACTTC	CASSEGPLAGVGNIQYF
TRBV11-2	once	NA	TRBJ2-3	TGTGCCAGCAGCTTAGATCCAGGCCTCACAGATACGCAGTATTTT	CASSLDPGLTDTQYF
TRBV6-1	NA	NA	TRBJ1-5	TGTGCCAGCAACCGGGGAGTAAATCAGCCCCAGCATTTT	CASNRGVNQPQHF
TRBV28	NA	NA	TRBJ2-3	TGTGCCAGCAGTCCCTACTCGGCACTGGACGCAGATACGCAGTATTTT	CASSPYSALDADTQYF
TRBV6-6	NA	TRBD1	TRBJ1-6	TGTGCCAGCAGTTACCTACAGGGGTGGAATTCACCCCTCCACTTT	CASSYLQGWNSPLHF
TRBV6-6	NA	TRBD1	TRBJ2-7	TGTGCCAGCAGTTACGGAGGACAGGGATCCAACGAGCAGTACTTC	CASSYGGQGSNEQYF
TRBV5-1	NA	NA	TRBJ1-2	TGCGCCAGCAGCTTGGCCGGGACCGCAAAAGTCTATGGCTACACCTTC	CASSLAGTAKVYGYTF
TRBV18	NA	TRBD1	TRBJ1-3	TGTGCCAGCTCACCAGAGACAGGGTATGGAAACACCATATATTTT	CASSPETGYGNTIYF
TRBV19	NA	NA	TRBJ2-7	TGTGCCAGTAGACCGACAAGGGGCTACGAGCAGTACTTC	CASRPTRGYEQYF
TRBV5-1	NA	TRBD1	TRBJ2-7	TGCGCCAGCACCCCGGGACAGGGATACGAGCAGTACTTC	CASTPGQGYEQYF
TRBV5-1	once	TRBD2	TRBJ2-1	TGCGCCAGCAGCTTGGGTCCGGGAGGGCCTGACAATGAGCAGTTCTTC	CASSLGPGGPDNEQFF
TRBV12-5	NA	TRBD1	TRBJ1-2	TGTGCTAGTGGTTTGGGACAGGGGGGGGCCTATGGCTACACCTTC	CASGLGQGGAYGYTF
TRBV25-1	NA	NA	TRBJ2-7	TGTGCCAGCAGTGATTTAACCGGCAGTTCCTACGAGCAGTACTTC	CASSDLTGSSYEQYF
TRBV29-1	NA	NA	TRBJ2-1	TGCAGCGTTCCGGGGGAGATTGAGCAGTTCTTC	CSVPGEIEQFF
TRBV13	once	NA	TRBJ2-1	TGTGCCAGCAGCCCCCTGCAGGGAAATAGAGAGCAGTTCTTC	CASSPLQGNREQFF
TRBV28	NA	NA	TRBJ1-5	TGTGCCAGCACGGGATATGTGGCAATGAGCAATCAGCCCCAGCATTTT	CASTGYVAMSNQPQHF
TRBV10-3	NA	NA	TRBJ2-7	TGTGCCATCAGTGCCGCCTCGGCGGGGTCTTCCTACGAGCAGTACTTC	CAISAASAGSSYEQYF
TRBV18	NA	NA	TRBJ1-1	TGTGCCAGCTCCCGACCGGGGACGGGGAACACTGAAGCTTTCTTT	CASSRPGTGNTEAFF
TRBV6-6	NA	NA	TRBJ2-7	TGTGCCAGCCGCTTAAAGTTGGCTGGGAGCTACGAGCAGTACTTC	CASRLKLAGSYEQYF
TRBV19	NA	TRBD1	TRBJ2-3	TGTGCCAGTAGTATAGAGGGGACAGGGGGCGCATGGACAGATACGCAGTATTTT	CASSIEGTGGAWTDTQYF
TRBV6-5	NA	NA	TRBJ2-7	TGTGCCAGCAGCCTTCCGGGTTCTAGCGAGCAGTACTTC	CASSLPGSSEQYF
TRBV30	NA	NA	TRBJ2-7	TGTGCCTGGAGTGTAGGGGGAGGGAGCCCCTACGAGCAGTACTTC	CAWSVGGGSPYEQYF
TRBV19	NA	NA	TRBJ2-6	TGTGCCAGTAGGGGGTCTGGGGCCAACGTCCTGACTTTC	CASRGSGANVLTF
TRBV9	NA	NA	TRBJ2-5	TGTGCCAGCAGCGTAGGCTCCCAACCCCAGTACTTC	CASSVGSQPQYF
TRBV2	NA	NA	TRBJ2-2	TGTGCCAGCAGTGTAGAGTGGGGGCTGGACGGGGAGCTGTTTTTT	CASSVEWGLDGELFF
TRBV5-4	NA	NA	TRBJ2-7	TGTGCCAGCAGCTTGTGGGCCGCCGAATCCTACGAGCAGTACTTC	CASSLWAAESYEQYF
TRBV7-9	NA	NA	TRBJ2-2	TGTGCCAGCAGCTTAGCGCCGTTGGCGGTCAGGGTCACCGGGGAGCTGTTTTTT	CASSLAPLAVRVTGELFF
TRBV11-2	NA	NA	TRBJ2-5	TGTGCCAGCAGCCCGATTGAGGGGACCCAAGAGACCCAGTACTTC	CASSPIEGTQETQYF
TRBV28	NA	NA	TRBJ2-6	TGTGCCAGCAGTCCCATCAACGTTGGGGCCAACGTCCTGACTTTC	CASSPINVGANVLTF
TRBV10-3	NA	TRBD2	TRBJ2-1	TGTGCCATCAGTGGTAGCGGGACGACGAGCTCCTACAATGAGCAGTTCTTC	CAISGSGTTSSYNEQFF